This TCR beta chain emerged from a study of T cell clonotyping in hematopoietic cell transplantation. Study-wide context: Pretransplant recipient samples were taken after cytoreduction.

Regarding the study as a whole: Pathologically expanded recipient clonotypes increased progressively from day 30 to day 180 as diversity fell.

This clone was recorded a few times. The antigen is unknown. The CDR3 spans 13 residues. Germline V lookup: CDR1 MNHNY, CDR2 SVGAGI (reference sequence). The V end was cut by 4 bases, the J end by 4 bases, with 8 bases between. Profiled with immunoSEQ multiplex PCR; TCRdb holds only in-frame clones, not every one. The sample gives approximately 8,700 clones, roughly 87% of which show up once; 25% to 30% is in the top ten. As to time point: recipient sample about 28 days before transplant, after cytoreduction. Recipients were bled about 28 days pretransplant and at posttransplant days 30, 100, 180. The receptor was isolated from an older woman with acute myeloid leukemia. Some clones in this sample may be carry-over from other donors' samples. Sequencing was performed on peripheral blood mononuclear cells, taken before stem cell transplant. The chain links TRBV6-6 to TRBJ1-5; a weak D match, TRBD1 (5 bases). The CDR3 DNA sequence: TGTGCCAGCAGTTCCCAGGGTAATCAGCCCCAGCATTTT. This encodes CASSSQGNQPQHF.